Each of the 29 T cell receptor beta chains below was sequenced from the same sample in a study of cytomegalovirus exposure and HLA in healthy donors. Primers for the PCR totalled 60 Vbeta and 13 Jbeta. The assay was immunoSEQ multiplex PCR, and TCRdb's table has in-frame clones only and misses some. The sample lists about 84,000 clones, 55% to 65% seen once, with approximately 15% in the top ten. The specimen sequenced was PBMCs. These receptors were obtained from a woman in her thirties or forties in good health and CMV-seropositive.

The chain recombines TRBV5-4 with TRBJ1-1; D not resolved. The CDR3 consists of 12 residues. V was shortened by 7 bases and J by 1 base, with 8 bases between the two germline ends. From germline, CDR1 is SGHNT and CDR2 YYREEE (reference sequence). The CDR3 loop reads CASSSRNTEAFF. The CDR3 nucleotides are TGTGCCAGCTCGAGTCGGAACACTGAAGCTTTCTTT. The full variable domain, with the rest looked up from reference TRBV5-4 and TRBJ1-1, is ETGVTQSPTHLIKTRGQQVTLRCSSQSGHNTVSWYQQALGQGPQFIFQYYREEENGRGNFPPRFSGLQFPNYSSELNVNALELDDSALYLCASSSRNTEAFFGQGTRLTVV.

The J gene is TRBJ2-1, the V gene TRBV7-8, with 10 nucleotides matching TRBD2. Per the germline V gene, CDR1 is SGHVS and CDR2 is FQNEAQ. The CDR3 consists of 16 residues. J was trimmed by 7 bases and V by 2 bases; bases with no gene match: 8. CDR3 loop: CASSLTFSGRENEQFF. CDR3 bases: TGTGCCAGCAGCTTAACTTTCAGCGGGAGGGAAAATGAGCAGTTCTTC.

The rearrangement links TRBV28 to TRBJ2-7, with D perhaps matching TRBD1 (6 bases). V lost 0 bases to trimming and J lost 5 bases, with 14 bases between them. Germline loops: CDR1 MDHEN, CDR2 SYDVKM. The CDR3 has 15 amino acids. In DNA form, the CDR3 reads TGTGCCAGCAGTTTATGGGGGTCCGGACAGCACGAGCAGTACTTC. It codes for CASSLWGSGQHEQYF.

The V gene is TRBV5-1, the J gene TRBJ1-5; a possible D gene is TRBD1 (6 bases). There are 14 residues in the CDR3. V was pared by 7 bases and J by 0 bases, with 11 bases between. Germline V gives CDR1 SGHRS, CDR2 YFSETQ. CDR3 sequence: CASSKGDSNQPQHF. Written as DNA, the CDR3 is TGCGCCAGCTCCAAGGGGGATAGCAATCAGCCCCAGCATTTT.

CDR3 in DNA: TGTGCCAGCAGCTTTCAGGGGACAGGGGGCTACGAGCAGTACTTC. This translates into CASSFQGTGGYEQYF. The chain has TRBV11-3 and TRBJ2-7, with 11 nucleotides matching TRBD1. Germline V gene lookup returns CDR1 SGHNT and CDR2 YENEEA. The CDR3 covers 15 residues. J was trimmed by 3 bases and V by 3 bases; bases with no gene match: 4.

This clone was seen a few times. The V call is TRBV11-2, the J call TRBJ2-1; D call uncertain. The CDR3 is made up of 13 amino acids. Trimming stripped 2 bases from V and 8 bases from J, with 10 bases between. The V gene's germline CDR1 is SGHAT and CDR2 FQNNGV. CDR3 nucleotide sequence: TGTGCCAGCAGCTTAAGCACTAAGTATGAGCAGTTCTTC. The encoded protein is CASSLSTKYEQFF.

The chain is built from TRBV28 and TRBJ1-1; D might be TRBD1 (6 bases). CDR1 and CDR2 (germline): MDHEN, SYDVKM. V lost 8 bases and J 0 bases, leaving 10 bases between the germline ends. The CDR3 covers 13 residues. CDR3 nucleotides: TGTGCCAGCTCGGACAGCCTGAACACTGAAGCTTTCTTT. Translated, it gives CASSDSLNTEAFF.

The chain uses TRBV4-3 and TRBJ1-2; 7 bases are shared with TRBD1. V gave up 3 bases and J gave up 6 bases; unmatched junction bases: 10. The CDR3 extends over 15 amino acids. The V gene's germline CDR1 is LGHNA and CDR2 YSLEER. CDR3 nucleotide sequence: TGCGCCAGCAGCCAGGGATTAGACAGGGCGAATGGCTACACCTTC. This gives the protein CASSQGLDRANGYTF.

This chain links TRBV6-1 with TRBJ2-5, with D perhaps matching TRBD2 (5 bases). The germline CDR1 and CDR2 sequences are MNHNS and SASEGT. Trimming took 11 bases from V and 5 from J, leaving 15 bases between them. This CDR3 region has 12 residues. For the CDR3, the DNA is TGTGCCGCGTCACTAGAGATGGAGACCCAGTACTTC. Translated, it gives CAASLEMETQYF.

DNA for the CDR3: TGCGCCAGCAGCCAAGACCCACAGGCTAGCACAGATACGCAGTATTTT. Its translation: CASSQDPQASTDTQYF. This chain joins TRBV4-1 and TRBJ2-3; D possibly corresponds to TRBD1 (5 bases). Between the trimmed V and J ends, which lost 0 bases and 0 bases, there was a span of 10 bases. This CDR3 comprises 16 residues. Germline loops: CDR1 MGHRA, CDR2 YSYEKL.

This sequence joins TRBV7-9 and TRBJ2-1; 11 nucleotides agree with TRBD2. V lost 4 bases and J lost 1; bases outside the gene matches: 9. The CDR3 runs 18 residues. Germline-derived CDR1 and CDR2 are SEHNR and FQNEAQ (reference sequence). CDR3 amino acids: CASSSPPRLAGSYNEQFF. DNA of the CDR3: TGTGCCAGCAGCTCGCCCCCCCGACTAGCGGGGTCCTACAATGAGCAGTTCTTC.

On this clone: This same CDR3 is encoded by further DNA sequences in the sample. This rearrangement joins TRBV6-6 to TRBJ2-6, with D unclear. Germline values: CDR1 MNHNY, CDR2 SVGAGI (reference sequence). Trimming stripped 5 bases from V and 0 bases from J, with 5 bases between. The CDR3 runs to 14 residues. The CDR3: CASSPYSGANVLTF. The CDR3 DNA reads TGTGCCAGCAGTCCCTACTCTGGGGCCAACGTCCTGACTTTC.

The chain uses TRBV4-1 and TRBJ2-1; the match to TRBD1 covers 7 bases. V gave up 6 bases and J gave up 0 bases; unmatched junction bases: 14. In germline, CDR1 is MGHRA, CDR2 YSYEKL. The CDR3 is 18 amino acids. The CDR3 loop reads CASSQGVIKSRSYNEQFF. Written as DNA, the CDR3 is TGCGCCAGCAGTCAGGGGGTAATCAAATCTCGCTCCTACAATGAGCAGTTCTTC.

This chain uses TRBV28 with TRBJ2-1; TRBD2 matches 7 bases. The J segment lost 6 bases and the V segment lost 5 bases, leaving 10 bases of the junction unmatched. Per germline, CDR1 MDHEN and CDR2 SYDVKM. The CDR3 covers 15 residues. The CDR3: CASSNSPGLPNEQFF. CDR3 bases: TGTGCCAGCAGTAATTCCCCGGGACTACCCAATGAGCAGTTCTTC. Complete variable domain (other parts from reference TRBV28 and TRBJ2-1): DVKVTQSSRYLVKRTGEKVFLECVQDMDHENMFWYRQDPGLGLRLIYFSYDVKMKEKGDIPEGYSVSREKKERFSLILESASTNQTSMYLCASSNSPGLPNEQFFGPGTRLTVL.

This chain links TRBV5-8 with TRBJ1-1; the D is unclear. This CDR3 contains 14 residues. Trimming cost V 4 bases and J 0 bases, with 10 bases left between them. The germline V gene has CDR1 SGHTS and CDR2 YDEGEE. The CDR3: CASSQVPMNTEAFF. The CDR3 bases are TGTGCCAGCAGCCAAGTCCCTATGAACACTGAAGCTTTCTTT.

This clone occurred a few times. V and J are TRBV27 and TRBJ1-6; D call uncertain. With 6 bases removed from V and 3 bases from J, the gap between germline ends came to 15 bases. The germline gives CDR1 MNHEY, CDR2 SMNVEV (reference sequence). The CDR3 consists of 16 residues. The chain's CDR3 is CASRHSNSYYNSPLHF. Here the CDR3 DNA reads TGTGCCAGCAGACACAGCAACAGCTACTATAATTCACCCCTCCACTTT.

The J gene is TRBJ1-2, the V gene TRBV28; the match to TRBD1 covers 10 bases. Germline lookup yields CDR1 MDHEN and CDR2 SYDVKM. The trim removed 6 bases at V and 6 bases at J, leaving 10 bases unmatched. The CDR3 runs 15 residues. The CDR3: CASRPPLGTGDGYTF. CDR3 coding DNA: TGTGCCAGCAGGCCCCCCCTGGGGACAGGGGATGGCTACACCTTC.

This sequence joins TRBV28 and TRBJ1-5; the match to TRBD1 covers 8 bases. Per the germline V gene, CDR1 is MDHEN and CDR2 is SYDVKM. J lost 3 bases, V lost 11 bases, and 12 bases had no gene match. This CDR3 has 15 amino acids. The CDR3 region is CAAARGPFSNQPQHF. CDR3 sequence (DNA): TGTGCCGCCGCCAGGGGGCCGTTTTCCAATCAGCCCCAGCATTTT.

The V call is TRBV28, the J call TRBJ1-1; possibly TRBD1 for D (6 bases). This CDR3 region has 14 residues. The V gene's germline CDR1 is MDHEN and CDR2 SYDVKM. Trimming shortened V by 2 bases and J by 4 bases, and 11 bases separated the two germline ends. Here the CDR3 reads CASSLNGGATEAFF. The CDR3 DNA reads as TGTGCCAGCAGTTTAAATGGGGGGGCCACTGAAGCTTTCTTT.

The V and J genes are TRBV5-4 and TRBJ1-1, with a weak D call TRBD1 (5 bases). The CDR3 extends over 13 amino acids. V lost 4 bases to trimming and J lost 10 bases, with 17 bases between them. CDR1 and CDR2 from the germline V gene are SGHNT and YYREEE (reference sequence). This CDR3 reads CASSTGTPGGAFF. The CDR3 DNA is TGTGCCAGCAGCACGGGGACCCCCGGGGGAGCTTTCTTT. Filled out from reference TRBV5-4 and TRBJ1-1, the complete variable domain reads ETGVTQSPTHLIKTRGQQVTLRCSSQSGHNTVSWYQQALGQGPQFIFQYYREEENGRGNFPPRFSGLQFPNYSSELNVNALELDDSALYLCASSTGTPGGAFFGQGTRLTVV.

The sample holds a few counts of this clone. The CDR3 nucleotides are TGTGCCAGTAGTATCGCAGTCTTATACGAGCAGTACTTC. Protein sequence: CASSIAVLYEQYF. This chain uses TRBV19 with TRBJ2-7; D remains ambiguous. CDR1 and CDR2 (germline): LNHDA, SQIVND (reference sequence). This CDR3 is 13 amino acids long. Trimming left V 3 bases short and J 4 bases short, with 10 bases between.

The chain joins TRBV7-2 to TRBJ2-1; the D is unclear. CDR3 size: 12 residues. V was trimmed by 1 base and J by 14 bases, leaving 12 bases between them. CDR1 is SGHTA and CDR2 is FQGNSA in the germline V gene. The CDR3 sequence is CASSLGEARKFF. The CDR3 DNA reads as TGTGCCAGCAGCTTAGGCGAGGCCCGTAAGTTCTTC. Variable domain in full (rest from reference TRBV7-2 and TRBJ2-1): GAGVSQSPSNKVTEKGKDVELRCDPISGHTALYWYRQSLGQGLEFLIYFQGNSAPDKSGLPSDRFSAERTGGSVSTLTIQRTQQEDSAVYLCASSLGEARKFFGPGTRLTVL.

This chain uses TRBV29-1 with TRBJ2-7; 7 bases are a match to TRBD2. The germline CDR1 and CDR2 sequences are SQVTM and ANQGSEA. The ends lost 4 bases at V and 4 bases at J; junction bases unmatched: 4. This CDR3 region has 12 residues. CDR3 coding DNA: TGCAGCGTTGTACGGGAGGATTACGAGCAGTACTTC. This codes for CSVVREDYEQYF.

The chain couples TRBV4-3 to TRBJ2-1; weak D call: TRBD2 (6 bases). In germline, CDR1 is LGHNA, CDR2 YSLEER. V gave up 1 base and J gave up 4 bases, with 11 bases separating them. This CDR3 contains 15 residues. The CDR3 is CASSQGVSGYNEQFF. CDR3 coding DNA: TGCGCCAGCAGCCAAGGCGTTAGCGGTTACAATGAGCAGTTCTTC.

The chain recombines TRBV10-3 with TRBJ2-7; 7 bases are shared with TRBD1. Germline loops: CDR1 ENHRY, CDR2 SYGVKD. V gave up 3 bases and J gave up 3 bases; unmatched junction bases: 8. The CDR3 is made up of 15 amino acids. The CDR3 here is CAISDSTGRFYEQYF. Written as DNA, the CDR3 is TGTGCCATCAGTGATTCGACAGGGCGCTTCTACGAGCAGTACTTC.

The gene calls are TRBV10-3 and TRBJ1-1; D unresolved. From germline, CDR1 is ENHRY and CDR2 SYGVKD. This CDR3 comprises 16 residues. V was cut by 4 bases and J by 10 bases, with 25 bases left in between. CDR3 coding DNA: TGTGCCATCAGTGCGGAGGCAGCAGACCCGTCTCTCCCAGCTTTCTTT. Its translation: CAISAEAADPSLPAFF.

This clone has only one observation. This sequence joins TRBV21-1 and TRBJ2-3; the table's D gene call, TRBD2, was not cross checked with the DNA. TRBV21-1 is reported as a pseudogene. The CDR3 runs 15 residues. In nucleotides, the CDR3 is TGTGCCAGCAGTAGCGGACTAGCGGGAGCAGATACGCAGTATTTT. Its protein is CASSSGLAGADTQYF.

This chain joins TRBV5-1 and TRBJ2-3; D ambiguous. Trimming cost V 0 bases and J 2 bases, with 16 bases left between them. The CDR3 extends over 17 amino acids. The germline CDR1 and CDR2 sequences are SGHRS and YFSETQ. The CDR3 DNA sequence: TGCGCCAGCAGCTTGGAGGCAGGTGGGCCCTACACAGATACGCAGTATTTT. This gives the protein CASSLEAGGPYTDTQYF.

In DNA form, the CDR3 reads TGCGCCAGCAGCTTGGAGTCTCTACCCCGGGGGACCCAGTACTTC. This encodes CASSLESLPRGTQYF. V gene TRBV5-1 combines with J gene TRBJ2-5, with D tentatively TRBD2 (5 bases). The V end was cut by 0 bases, the J end by 7 bases, with 16 bases between. Germline V lookup: CDR1 SGHRS, CDR2 YFSETQ. This CDR3 comprises 15 residues.